A selection of T cell receptor beta chains follows, all from one sample in a study of blood T cell repertoires in COVID-19. TCRdb's copy holds only in-frame clones and misses some; the assay was immunoSEQ multiplex PCR. Of about 200,000 clones in the sample, 80% were seen once. Input material: peripheral blood. The receptors derive from a woman in her 70s with acute or convalescent COVID-19. Both conserved end residues are part of each CDR3. A D gene is named only where the DNA matches it firmly. Not every row has a clone size; where given, it reads once, few, many or a size class.

CDR3 DNA	CDR3 protein	J gene	V gene	clone size	D gene
TGTGCCAGCAACCTGAGGGGGAATAGGGATAATTCACCCCTCCACTTT	CASNLRGNRDNSPLHF	TRBJ1-6	TRBV2	-	-
TGTGCCAGCAGCCGGGACGGGACAGGGATGGCGCAGTATTTT	CASSRDGTGMAQYF	TRBJ2-3	TRBV11-1	-	TRBD1
TGTGCCAGCAGCCGGGGACAGATGAACACCGGGGAGCTGTTTTTT	CASSRGQMNTGELFF	TRBJ2-2	TRBV5-5	-	TRBD1
TGTGCCAGTAGTCCCGGAGGTGGGGATGAGCAGTTCTTC	CASSPGGGDEQFF	TRBJ2-1	TRBV19	-	-
TGCGCCAGCAGCCAAGAGAGTCGGGGGTACTCTGGGGCCAACGTCCTGACTTTC	CASSQESRGYSGANVLTF	TRBJ2-6	TRBV4-3	-	-
TGTGCCAGCAGGTCAGGGGGCGGGGAAGGAGATACGCAGTATTTT	CASRSGGGEGDTQYF	TRBJ2-3	TRBV6-5	once	TRBD1
TGTGCCTGGAACCGGGGGGCAGGGCAGCCCCAGCATTTT	CAWNRGAGQPQHF	TRBJ1-5	TRBV30	-	-
TGTGCCTGGAGTGTAAAGCTAGCGGGGGGTTCCTACGAGCAGTACTTC	CAWSVKLAGGSYEQYF	TRBJ2-7	TRBV30	many	TRBD2
TGCAGCGTTGCGGGACAGGGAGATACCGGGGAGCTGTTTTTT	CSVAGQGDTGELFF	TRBJ2-2	TRBV29-1	once	TRBD1
TGTGCCAGCAGTGAAGCAGCGGGGGGGCTGGAGACCCAGTACTTC	CASSEAAGGLETQYF	TRBJ2-5	TRBV6-4	-	TRBD2
TGTGCCAGCAGTTCTCAGGGATACGAGCAGTACTTC	CASSSQGYEQYF	TRBJ2-7	TRBV6-5	-	-